Below are 13 T cell receptor beta chains sequenced from a single sample in a study of shared clonotypes between healthy human individuals. CD45RO-negative CD8 cells positively selected for CCR7 made up the naive population, which excluded terminally differentiated effector memory CD45RA+ cells. Method: immunoSEQ multiplex PCR; TCRdb's copy keeps in-frame clones and lacks some. The table has about 2.2 million clones, just over 90% seen once. Sample: naive CD8+ T cells from PBMCs. All receptors derive from a man between 18 and 35 years old in good health. Some clones in this sample may be carry-over from other donors' samples.

V and J are TRBV6-5 and TRBJ2-5; D possibly corresponds to TRBD1 (6 bases). V lost 2 bases to trimming and J lost 5 bases, with 18 bases between them. Per germline, CDR1 MNHEY and CDR2 SVGAGI. The CDR3 is 16 amino acids. This CDR3 is CASSYSPEGGRETQYF. The CDR3, as DNA: TGTGCCAGCAGTTACAGCCCGGAAGGGGGTCGGGAGACCCAGTACTTC.

The chain combines TRBV7-8 with TRBJ2-2, with a possible D match to TRBD1 (6 bases). The CDR3 spans 17 residues. V dropped 5 bases and J dropped 1 base, with 17 bases sitting between them. Germline V CDR1 and CDR2: SGHVS, FQNEAQ. The CDR3 sequence: CASSADRFSWNTGELFF. CDR3 bases: TGTGCCAGCAGCGCTGACAGGTTTTCTTGGAACACCGGGGAGCTGTTTTTT.

The rearrangement joins TRBV28 to TRBJ1-1; D possibly corresponds to TRBD1 (6 bases). CDR3 length equals 17 residues. Trimming left V 2 bases short and J 1 base short, with 17 bases between. Germline values: CDR1 MDHEN, CDR2 SYDVKM. The CDR3 sequence: CASSLGFGGTQNTEAFF. CDR3 sequence (DNA): TGTGCCAGCAGTTTAGGGTTCGGGGGGACACAGAACACTGAAGCTTTCTTT.

The J gene is TRBJ2-5, the V gene TRBV10-3; the D gene is possibly TRBD1 (5 bases). V was trimmed by 3 bases and J by 3 bases, leaving 17 bases between them. CDR1 ENHRY and CDR2 SYGVKD come from the germline V gene. CDR3 length: 16 residues. The CDR3: CAISDPPAQGKETQYF. The CDR3 DNA is TGTGCCATCAGTGATCCCCCGGCCCAGGGAAAAGAGACCCAGTACTTC.

The chain links TRBV7-9 to TRBJ1-2; tentative D call: TRBD1 (5 bases). With 4 bases removed from V and 2 bases from J, the gap between germline ends came to 17 bases. CDR3 length equals 16 residues. Germline CDR1 reads SEHNR; CDR2 reads FQNEAQ (reference sequence). The CDR3 coding sequence is TGTGCCAGCAGCTCAATCCTTTCGGGGCCAAACTATGGCTACACCTTC. Translation gives CASSSILSGPNYGYTF.

In regard to this clone: Other DNA sequences of this sample code for an identical CDR3. V and J are TRBV28 and TRBJ2-7, with 7 bases fitting TRBD2. The CDR3 loop spans 12 amino acids. The J segment lost 3 bases and the V segment lost 6 bases, leaving 2 bases of the junction unmatched. Germline V gives CDR1 MDHEN, CDR2 SYDVKM. This CDR3 reads CASSPGGYEQYF. CDR3 DNA: TGTGCCAGCAGCCCGGGGGGCTACGAGCAGTACTTC.

The chain couples TRBV28 to TRBJ1-1; 10 bases map to TRBD1. V was clipped by 5 bases and J by 6 bases; unmatched bases: 6. The CDR3 has 14 residues. Germline values: CDR1 MDHEN, CDR2 SYDVKM. The CDR3 is CASSNPGQGSEAFF. CDR3 DNA: TGTGCCAGCAGTAACCCGGGACAGGGGTCTGAAGCTTTCTTT.

The CDR3 coding sequence is TGCGCCAGCAGCTTGGTGGACGGAACCTACGAGCAGTACTTC. It translates to CASSLVDGTYEQYF. The chain couples TRBV5-1 to TRBJ2-7; D gene ambiguous. V lost 0 bases and J lost 2, with 9 bases in between. CDR3 length equals 14 residues. Germline V lookup: CDR1 SGHRS, CDR2 YFSETQ.

This clone has a handful of counts. V and J are TRBV4-2 and TRBJ1-1; D is unresolved. Trimming removed 0 bases at V and 5 bases at J, with 10 bases between. This CDR3 region has 14 residues. Germline V lookup: CDR1 LGHNA, CDR2 YNFKEQ. CDR3 sequence (DNA): TGTGCCAGCAGCCAAGAGTCTGGACGTACTGAAGCTTTCTTT. Translation: CASSQESGRTEAFF.

In its sample, this clone was seen a few times. The chain joins TRBV30 to TRBJ1-2; D is possibly TRBD1 (6 bases). V was pared by 4 bases and J by 8 bases, with 17 bases between. Per germline, CDR1 GTSNPN and CDR2 SVGIG (reference sequence). The length of the CDR3 is 13 residues. The chain's CDR3 is CAWNRGGLEGYTF. The CDR3 bases are TGTGCCTGGAACCGCGGGGGCTTAGAAGGCTACACCTTC.

Turning to this clone: Other nucleotide sequences from this sample produce the same CDR3. The gene calls are TRBV15 and TRBJ2-3, with D tentatively TRBD2 (5 bases). The germline gives CDR1 LNHNV, CDR2 YYDKDF (reference sequence). The germline V and J ends were trimmed by 1 base and 1 base, with 9 bases remaining between them. This CDR3 contains 15 residues. The CDR3 DNA reads TGTGCCACCAGCAGAGGGCTAGCCCGCACAGATACGCAGTATTTT. Its protein is CATSRGLARTDTQYF.

This clone was seen a single time. V and J are TRBV9 and TRBJ2-1; 8 positions match TRBD2. The CDR3 consists of 16 residues. Per germline, CDR1 SGDLS and CDR2 YYNGEE. The trim removed 4 bases at V and 2 bases at J, leaving 8 bases unmatched. The CDR3 reads CASSPDREGAYNEQFF. CDR3 nucleotide sequence: TGTGCCAGCAGCCCAGACCGGGAGGGTGCCTACAATGAGCAGTTCTTC.

The V call is TRBV4-1, the J call TRBJ1-1, with D maybe TRBD1 (6 bases). This CDR3 is 16 amino acids long. Germline values: CDR1 MGHRA, CDR2 YSYEKL. V lost 0 bases and J lost 5, with 16 bases in between. CDR3 loop: CASSQESGTPQTEAFF. CDR3 bases: TGCGCCAGCAGCCAAGAATCCGGGACACCACAGACTGAAGCTTTCTTT.